Reported below is one TCR beta chain. Antigen: not known. With 6 bases clipped from V and 2 bases from J, the junction kept 10 bases outside the gene matches. Germline assignment: CDR1 SGHNT and CDR2 YYREEE (reference sequence). The length of the CDR3 is 15 residues. The entry originates in a study of cytomegalovirus exposure and HLA in healthy donors. General study findings and limits: Later genetic work tied a missense DCLRE1C variant to beta-chain V and J trimming. Per a prior analysis, the majority of TCR beta V segments were productive roughly 87% or roughly 30% of the time. CMV serostatus was the sole immune exposure data available.

Researchers ran the PCR with 60 Vbeta and 13 Jbeta primers. The data were produced by immunoSEQ multiplex PCR, yet TCRdb's version contains in-frame clones alone and is incomplete. The top ten clones hold 2% to 2.5% of a sample with 110,000 to 150,000 clones, around 80% of them seen once. The V call is TRBV5-4, the J call TRBJ2-5; 7 bases align to TRBD1. The specimen sequenced was PBMCs. The clonotype originates from a man aged 25-45 years in good health and CMV-seronegative. In DNA form, the CDR3 reads TGTGCCAGCACCAAACCTAGGGGGCGGCAAGAGACCCAGTACTTC. Amino acids: CASTKPRGRQETQYF.